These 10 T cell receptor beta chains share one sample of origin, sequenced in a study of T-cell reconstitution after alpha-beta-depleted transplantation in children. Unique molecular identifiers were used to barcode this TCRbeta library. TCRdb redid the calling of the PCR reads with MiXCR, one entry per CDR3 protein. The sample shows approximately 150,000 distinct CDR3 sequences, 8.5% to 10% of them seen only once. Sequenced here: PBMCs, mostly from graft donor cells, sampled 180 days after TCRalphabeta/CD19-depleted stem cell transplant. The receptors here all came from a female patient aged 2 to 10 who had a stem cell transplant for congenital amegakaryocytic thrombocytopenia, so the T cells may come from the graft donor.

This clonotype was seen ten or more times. This CDR3 is CASSAPGRNNSPLHF. In nucleotides, the CDR3 is TGTGCCAGCAGTGCCCCGGGACGGAATAATTCACCCCTCCACTTT. This rearrangement joins TRBV2 to TRBJ1-6, with D possibly being TRBD1 (5 bases). V lost 4 bases, J lost 5 bases, and 12 bases lay in between. The V gene's germline CDR1 is SNHLY and CDR2 FYNNEI. The CDR3 consists of 15 residues.

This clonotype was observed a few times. The CDR3 DNA sequence: TGCGCCAGCAGCTGGGGACTAGGAGTCCAAGAGACCCAGTACTTC. Its protein is CASSWGLGVQETQYF. The chain recombines TRBV5-1 with TRBJ2-5; 8 bases are shared with TRBD2. This CDR3 is 15 amino acids long. Germline V gives CDR1 SGHRS, CDR2 YFSETQ. Unmatched junction bases numbered 5, after V lost 3 bases and J lost 1 base.

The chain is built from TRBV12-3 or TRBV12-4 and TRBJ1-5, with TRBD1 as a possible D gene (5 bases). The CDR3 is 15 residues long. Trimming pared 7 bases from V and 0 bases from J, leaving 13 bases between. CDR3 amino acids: CASTSGRASNQPQHF. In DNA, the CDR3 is TGTGCCAGCACCTCGGGCAGGGCTAGCAATCAGCCCCAGCATTTT.

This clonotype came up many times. CDR3 sequence: CASSLATGGGETQYF. The CDR3 region has the DNA TGTGCCAGCAGTTTAGCGACAGGGGGCGGCGAGACCCAGTACTTC. V usage is TRBV12-3 or TRBV12-4 and J usage is TRBJ2-5; 10 nucleotides agree with TRBD1. Unmatched junction bases numbered 3, after V lost 0 bases and J lost 5 bases. This CDR3 is 15 amino acids long.

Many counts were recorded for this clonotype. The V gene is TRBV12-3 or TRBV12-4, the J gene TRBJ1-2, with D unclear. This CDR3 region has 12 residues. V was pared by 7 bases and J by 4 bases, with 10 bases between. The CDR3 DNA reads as TGTGCCAGCACGGAAAGGGCCTATGGCTACACCTTC. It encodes CASTERAYGYTF.

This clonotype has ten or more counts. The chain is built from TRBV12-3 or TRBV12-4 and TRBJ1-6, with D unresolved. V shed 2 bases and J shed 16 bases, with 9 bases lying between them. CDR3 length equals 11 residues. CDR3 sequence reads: CASSLFRRLHF. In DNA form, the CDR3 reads TGTGCCAGCAGTTTATTCAGGCGGCTCCACTTT.

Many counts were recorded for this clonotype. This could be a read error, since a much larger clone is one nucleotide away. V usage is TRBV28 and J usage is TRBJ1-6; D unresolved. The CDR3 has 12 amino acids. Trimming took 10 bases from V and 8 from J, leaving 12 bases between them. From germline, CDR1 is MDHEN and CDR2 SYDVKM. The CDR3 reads CAIGRSYSPLHF. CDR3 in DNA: TGTGCCATCGGGAGGTCTTATTCACCCCTCCACTTT.

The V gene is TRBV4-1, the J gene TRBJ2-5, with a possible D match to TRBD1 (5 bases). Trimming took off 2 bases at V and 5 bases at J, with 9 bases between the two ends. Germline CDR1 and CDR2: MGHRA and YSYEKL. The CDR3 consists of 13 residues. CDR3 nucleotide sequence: TGCGCCAGCAGCCAATGGGGCTCGGAGACCCAGTACTTC. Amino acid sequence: CASSQWGSETQYF.

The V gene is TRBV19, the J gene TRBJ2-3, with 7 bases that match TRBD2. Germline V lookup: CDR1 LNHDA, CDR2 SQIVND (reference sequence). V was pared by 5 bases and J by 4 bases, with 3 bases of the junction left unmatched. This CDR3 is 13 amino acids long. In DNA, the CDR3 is TGTGCCAGTAGTTCCACTAGCGCAGATACGCAGTATTTT. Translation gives CASSSTSADTQYF.

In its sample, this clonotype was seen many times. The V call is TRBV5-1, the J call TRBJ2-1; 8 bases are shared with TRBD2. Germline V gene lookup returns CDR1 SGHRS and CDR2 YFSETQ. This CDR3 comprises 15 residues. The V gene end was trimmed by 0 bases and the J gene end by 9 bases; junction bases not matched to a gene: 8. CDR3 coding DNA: TGCGCCAGCAGCTTGGCAACCGGGGGGGGGACTGAGCAGTTCTTC. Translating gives CASSLATGGGTEQFF.